This passage covers 8 T cell receptor beta chains from one sample sequenced in a study of shared clonotypes between healthy human individuals. Only in-frame clones appear in the TCRdb table, and some are missing; sequencing was by immunoSEQ multiplex PCR. Here the sample spans nearly 600,000 clones, around 95% being singletons. Naive CD8 cells were CD45RO-negative, positively selected for CCR7, excluding terminally differentiated effector memory CD45RA+ cells. Sequenced input: naive CD8+ T cells sorted from blood. These receptors were obtained from a woman aged 25 to 45 in good health.

V is TRBV19 and J is TRBJ2-4; D is possibly TRBD1 (7 bases). CDR1 is LNHDA and CDR2 is SQIVND in the germline V gene (reference sequence). V was shortened by 5 bases and J by 7 bases, with 21 bases between the two germline ends. The CDR3 has 16 amino acids. CDR3 sequence (DNA): TGTGCCAGTAGTGGGGACCCTGACAGGGCGGGGAACATTCAGTACTTC. Amino acids: CASSGDPDRAGNIQYF.

J is TRBJ2-1 and V is TRBV12-5; D might be TRBD2 (6 bases). The germline gives CDR1 LGHNT, CDR2 FRNRAP. With 2 bases removed from V and 7 bases from J, the gap between germline ends came to 21 bases. The CDR3 has 17 amino acids. The chain's CDR3 is CASGLWVVGLGPNEQFF. As DNA, the CDR3 is TGTGCTAGTGGTTTGTGGGTGGTGGGACTGGGGCCTAATGAGCAGTTCTTC.

The V call is TRBV13, the J call TRBJ2-1; 9 bases agree with TRBD2. The CDR3 loop spans 15 amino acids. J gave up 9 bases and V 0 bases, and 6 bases lay outside the gene matches. Germline assignment: CDR1 PRHDT and CDR2 FYEKMQ (reference sequence). CDR3 region: CASSLGVAGAGEQFF. For the CDR3, the DNA is TGTGCCAGCAGCTTAGGGGTAGCGGGAGCTGGTGAGCAGTTCTTC.

In its sample, this clone was seen once. The chain is built from TRBV13 and TRBJ2-3; TRBD2 matches at 9 bases. V gave up 6 bases and J gave up 4 bases; unmatched junction bases: 5. The CDR3 loop spans 14 amino acids. Germline V gives CDR1 PRHDT, CDR2 FYEKMQ (reference sequence). DNA for the CDR3: TGTGCCAGCAGGATTAGCGGGAGTGCAGATACGCAGTATTTT. Its protein is CASRISGSADTQYF.

V usage is TRBV28 and J usage is TRBJ2-1; a weak D match, TRBD2 (6 bases). V was trimmed by 9 bases and J by 0 bases, leaving 6 bases between them. The CDR3 is 12 amino acids. Germline V gene data show CDR1 as MDHEN and CDR2 as SYDVKM. CDR3 residues: CARRGSYNEQFF. The CDR3 nucleotides read TGTGCCAGGCGGGGCTCCTACAATGAGCAGTTCTTC.

V gene TRBV6-1 combines with J gene TRBJ2-7; no definite D call. V was pared by 1 base and J by 2 bases, with 9 bases between. The CDR3 sequence is 14 residues long. CDR1 is MNHNS, CDR2 SASEGT, per germline. CDR3 residues: CASSEVGLTYEQYF. As DNA, the CDR3 is TGTGCCAGCAGTGAAGTCGGCCTGACCTACGAGCAGTACTTC.

The V call is TRBV2, the J call TRBJ2-1; TRBD2 aligns across 7 bases. J gave up 0 bases and V 7 bases, and 3 bases lay outside the gene matches. This CDR3 spans 14 amino acids. The germline V gene encodes CDR1 SNHLY and CDR2 FYNNEI. Here the CDR3 reads CASMGGSSYNEQFF. DNA of the CDR3: TGTGCCAGCATGGGGGGGAGCTCCTACAATGAGCAGTTCTTC.

The chain links TRBV29-1 to TRBJ2-4; D is unresolved. The CDR3 consists of 14 residues. V was clipped by 7 bases and J by 4 bases, with 17 bases between them. In germline, CDR1 is SQVTM, CDR2 ANQGSEA. CDR3 residues: CSAGDNLLKNIQYF. The CDR3 coding sequence is TGCAGCGCCGGAGACAACCTCCTAAAAAACATTCAGTACTTC.